This entry is about one T cell receptor (beta chain). Its cognate antigen is unknown. The Oncomine TCR Beta short-read assay sequenced DNA from cultured CD4+ T cells. A single record per CDR3 protein comes from TCRdb applying MiXCR to the PCR reads. This table has about 20,000 distinct CDR3 sequences, nearly 55% appearing once. The entry originates in a study of vaccination and CD4 T cells after COVID-19. Study summary: Stimuli were overlapping spike peptide pools of SARS-CoV-2 and three common cold coronaviruses (HCoV-NL63, HCoV-OC43, HCoV-229E).

The CDR3 contains 15 residues. Germline CDR1 reads MNHEY; CDR2 reads SMNVEV (reference sequence). Trimming took 6 bases from V and 5 from J, leaving 17 bases between them. Treatment meaning: approximately nine-day PBMC culture with coronavirus spike peptide pools or control peptides (ViraFEST assay). The positive PCR dates, which preceded the US Alpha, Beta and Delta variants, fell between March and December 2020. The TCR comes from a human donor who had recovered from COVID-19. Sequenced: CD4+ T cells from blood, cultured in vitro. V usage is TRBV27 and J usage is TRBJ1-5; weak D call: TRBD1 (6 bases). The CDR3, as DNA: TGTGCCAGCAGATCATACAGGGATCGCTATCAGCCCCAGCATTTT. Amino acid sequence: CASRSYRDRYQPQHF.